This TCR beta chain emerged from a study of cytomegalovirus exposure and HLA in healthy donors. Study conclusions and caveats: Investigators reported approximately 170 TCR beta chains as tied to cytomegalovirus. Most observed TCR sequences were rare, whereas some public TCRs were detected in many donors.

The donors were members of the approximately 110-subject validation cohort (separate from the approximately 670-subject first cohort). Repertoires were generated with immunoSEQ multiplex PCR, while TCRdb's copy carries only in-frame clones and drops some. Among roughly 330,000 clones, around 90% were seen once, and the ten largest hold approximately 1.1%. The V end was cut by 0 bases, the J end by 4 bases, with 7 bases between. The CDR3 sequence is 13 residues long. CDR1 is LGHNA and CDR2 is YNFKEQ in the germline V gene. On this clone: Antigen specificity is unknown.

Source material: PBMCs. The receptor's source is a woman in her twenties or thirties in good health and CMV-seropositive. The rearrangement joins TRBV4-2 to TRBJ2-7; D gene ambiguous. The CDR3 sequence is CASSQDLRYEQYF. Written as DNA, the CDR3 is TGTGCCAGCAGCCAAGATTTAAGGTACGAGCAGTACTTC.